These 27 T cell receptor beta chains were sequenced from one sample in a study of beta chain features in type 1 diabetes. cDNA synthesis used the whole RNA isolate, giving expressed TCRB sequences. Generated by immunoSEQ multiplex PCR, the TCRdb table keeps only in-frame clones and is missing some. The sample carries about 350,000 clones, about 18% recorded once. Sequenced material: naive CD4+ T cells from blood. The receptors come from a woman aged 18-29 years in good health.

This chain joins TRBV6-6 and TRBJ2-7; perhaps TRBD1 as D (6 bases). Germline loops: CDR1 MNHNY, CDR2 SVGAGI (reference sequence). V lost 8 bases and J 2 bases, leaving 13 bases between the germline ends. CDR3 length equals 13 residues. This chain's CDR3 is CASQRGSAYEQYF. In DNA form, the CDR3 reads TGTGCCAGCCAAAGGGGGAGTGCCTACGAGCAGTACTTC.

This clone has only a few counts. The chain couples TRBV7-2 to TRBJ2-1; 11 bases are shared with TRBD1. V shed 5 bases and J 6 bases; nucleotides not matched to a gene: 6. Germline V lookup: CDR1 SGHTA, CDR2 FQGNSA. This CDR3 has 15 amino acids. The CDR3 reads CASSLGQGAVNEQFF. Here the CDR3 DNA reads TGTGCCAGCAGCCTAGGACAGGGGGCGGTCAATGAGCAGTTCTTC.

V usage is TRBV9 and J usage is TRBJ1-2; 7 nucleotides agree with TRBD1. Germline V gives CDR1 SGDLS, CDR2 YYNGEE. V shed 4 bases and J 5 bases; nucleotides not matched to a gene: 14. There are 16 residues in the CDR3. In nucleotides, the CDR3 is TGTGCCAGCAGCTCCTTGACAGGGATGGGGGCATATGGCTACACCTTC. Protein product: CASSSLTGMGAYGYTF. The complete variable domain, with remaining parts taken from reference TRBV9 and TRBJ1-2, reads DSGVTQTPKHLITATGQRVTLRCSPRSGDLSVYWYQQSLDQGLQFLIQYYNGEERAKGNILERFSAQQFPDLHSELNLSSLELGDSALYFCASSSLTGMGAYGYTFGSGTRLTVV.

The chain links TRBV30 to TRBJ1-1; D is uncertain. The V end was cut by 0 bases, the J end by 1 base, with 6 bases between. Looked up from germline, CDR1 is GTSNPN and CDR2 is SVGIG (reference sequence). The CDR3 is 13 residues long. The CDR3 nucleotides read TGTGCCTGGAGTGTCGGTACGAACACTGAAGCTTTCTTT. This sequence encodes CAWSVGTNTEAFF.

Only a few counts were recorded for this clone. This chain links TRBV19 with TRBJ2-5, with 8 bases fitting TRBD1. The CDR3 length is 14 residues. With V trimmed by 5 bases and J by 4 bases, 6 bases remained unmatched. Germline CDR1 is LNHDA and CDR2 is SQIVND (reference sequence). CDR3 bases: TGTGCCAGTAGTGGACAGGGATTTGGAGAGACCCAGTACTTC. It specifies CASSGQGFGETQYF.

J is TRBJ2-1 and V is TRBV5-1; unclear D gene. The CDR3 is made up of 13 amino acids. With 1 base removed from V and 6 bases from J, the gap between germline ends came to 8 bases. CDR1 is SGHRS, CDR2 YFSETQ, per germline. As DNA, the CDR3 is TGCGCCAGCAGCTTGTACAGCACCAATGAGCAGTTCTTC. This sequence encodes CASSLYSTNEQFF. Together with reference TRBV5-1 and TRBJ2-1, the CDR3 gives the full variable domain: KAGVTQTPRYLIKTRGQQVTLSCSPISGHRSVSWYQQTPGQGLQFLFEYFSETQRNKGNFPGRFSGRQFSNSRSEMNVSTLELGDSALYLCASSLYSTNEQFFGPGTRLTVL.

V usage is TRBV30 and J usage is TRBJ1-1, with a tentative D call TRBD1 (6 bases). The germline CDR1 and CDR2 sequences are GTSNPN and SVGIG (reference sequence). CDR3 length equals 11 residues. The V gene lost 3 bases and the J gene lost 6 bases, with 8 bases spanning the gap. The CDR3 DNA reads as TGTGCCTGGAGAGAGGGGGCTGAAGCTTTCTTT. This encodes CAWREGAEAFF.

This chain uses TRBV4-2 with TRBJ1-5; 9 bases align to TRBD1. This CDR3 is 16 amino acids long. The ends lost 3 bases at V and 7 bases at J; junction bases unmatched: 10. In germline, CDR1 is LGHNA, CDR2 YNFKEQ. Here the CDR3 reads CASSHENTGGRQPQHF. The CDR3 DNA reads TGTGCCAGCAGCCATGAAAACACAGGGGGCAGGCAGCCCCAGCATTTT.

This clone was recorded a few times. J is TRBJ2-1 and V is TRBV30; 8 bases map to TRBD1. There are 14 residues in the CDR3. Losses at the gene ends were 2 bases for V and 5 bases for J; bases not matched to a gene: 5. Germline CDR1 and CDR2: GTSNPN and SVGIG (reference sequence). The CDR3 protein is CAWSLDRGHNEQFF. As DNA, the CDR3 is TGTGCCTGGAGTCTTGACAGGGGCCACAATGAGCAGTTCTTC.

The genes are TRBV5-1 and TRBJ1-1; the D is unclear. The germline V gene has CDR1 SGHRS and CDR2 YFSETQ. V lost 3 bases and J lost 1, with 13 bases in between. The CDR3 loop spans 15 amino acids. The CDR3 bases are TGCGCCAGCAGCTATCCCCGGGTACCGAACACTGAAGCTTTCTTT. Protein: CASSYPRVPNTEAFF.

The gene calls are TRBV4-1 and TRBJ2-7; 9 nucleotides line up with TRBD1. Germline loops: CDR1 MGHRA, CDR2 YSYEKL. The CDR3 is 14 amino acids. The junction had 5 bases not matched to a gene; V was cut back by 4 bases and J by 4 bases. The CDR3 DNA sequence: TGCGCCAGCAGCCTGGACAGGGGTCCGTACGAGCAGTACTTC. Translating gives CASSLDRGPYEQYF.

This clone was seen more than once but under ten times. The chain has TRBV7-2 and TRBJ2-2; D is possibly TRBD1 (5 bases). Trimming pared 1 base from V and 0 bases from J, leaving 9 bases between. The CDR3 is 16 residues long. Per germline, CDR1 SGHTA and CDR2 FQGNSA. CDR3 residues: CASSLDAGTNTGELFF. In DNA, the CDR3 is TGTGCCAGCAGCTTAGATGCAGGGACGAACACCGGGGAGCTGTTTTTT.

The chain joins TRBV18 to TRBJ2-7, with a tentative D call TRBD1 (6 bases). Germline CDR1 reads KGHSH; CDR2 reads LQKENI. V was clipped by 8 bases and J by 0 bases, with 14 bases between them. The CDR3 has 14 residues. The CDR3 nucleotides read TGTGCCAGCCAAGGACAGCTAGACTCCTACGAGCAGTACTTC. It yields the protein CASQGQLDSYEQYF.

The rearrangement uses TRBV29-1 and TRBJ1-3; tentatively, D is TRBD1 (5 bases). CDR1 is SQVTM, CDR2 ANQGSEA, per germline. Between the trimmed V and J ends, which lost 2 bases and 0 bases, there was a span of 8 bases. The CDR3 extends over 14 amino acids. The CDR3 reads CSVEKGLSGNTIYF. For the CDR3, the DNA is TGCAGCGTTGAAAAGGGGCTCTCTGGAAACACCATATATTTT.

V gene TRBV10-3 combines with J gene TRBJ1-4; perhaps TRBD1 as D (5 bases). The CDR3 is 14 amino acids. Germline assignment: CDR1 ENHRY and CDR2 SYGVKD. Trimming pared 2 bases from V and 2 bases from J, leaving 6 bases between. In DNA, the CDR3 is TGTGCCATCAGTGAGGGGGCGACTAATGAAAAACTGTTTTTT. It encodes CAISEGATNEKLFF.

This clone was seen a handful of times. The gene calls are TRBV14 and TRBJ1-2; D uncertain. Germline assignment: CDR1 SGHDN and CDR2 FVKESK. This CDR3 has 16 residues. The V gene lost 0 bases and the J gene lost 3 bases, with 14 bases spanning the gap. CDR3 bases: TGTGCCAGCAGCCAAGAAGAAGAGGGTAAAGACTATGGCTACACCTTC. Residues: CASSQEEEGKDYGYTF. Supplemented by reference TRBV14 and TRBJ1-2, the full variable domain reads EAGVTQFPSHSVIEKGQTVTLRCDPISGHDNLYWYRRVMGKEIKFLLHFVKESKQDESGMPNNRFLAERTGGTYSTLKVQPAELEDSGVYFCASSQEEEGKDYGYTFGSGTRLTVV.

This clone has more than one count but fewer than ten. The rearrangement joins TRBV29-1 to TRBJ1-2; the match to TRBD1 covers 7 bases. The CDR3 length is 15 residues. V lost 0 bases, J lost 5 bases, and 9 bases stayed unmatched. Per germline, CDR1 SQVTM and CDR2 ANQGSEA. CDR3 DNA: TGCAGCGTTGAAGAGGCGGACAGGAGTGCTTATGGCTACACCTTC. It yields the protein CSVEEADRSAYGYTF.

V and J are TRBV30 and TRBJ2-1; 15 bases align to TRBD2. Trimming at V came to 3 bases and at J to 4 bases, leaving 1 base not matched to a gene. Germline assignment: CDR1 GTSNPN and CDR2 SVGIG (reference sequence). This CDR3 is 15 amino acids long. This CDR3 is CAWSGLAGGYNEQFF. As DNA, the CDR3 is TGTGCCTGGAGCGGACTAGCGGGAGGGTACAATGAGCAGTTCTTC.

The chain uses TRBV6-5 and TRBJ2-7; a weak D match, TRBD1 (5 bases). This CDR3 has 15 residues. In germline, CDR1 is MNHEY, CDR2 SVGAGI. V dropped 2 bases and J dropped 0 bases, with 11 bases sitting between them. The CDR3 DNA sequence: TGTGCCAGCAGTTACCGACAGATAAGCTCCTACGAGCAGTACTTC. Its protein is CASSYRQISSYEQYF.

The chain's CDR3 is CAWSVSGRRGDTQYF. The CDR3 nucleotides are TGTGCCTGGAGTGTAAGTGGCAGACGGGGAGATACGCAGTATTTT. This chain links TRBV30 with TRBJ2-3; a weak D match, TRBD2 (5 bases). Germline CDR1 GTSNPN, CDR2 SVGIG (reference sequence). The CDR3 has 15 residues. Deletions cut 0 bases from V and 5 bases from J, with 15 bases between.

The J gene is TRBJ2-1, the V gene TRBV5-1; 9 bases are a match to TRBD2. The CDR3 runs 16 residues. The junction had 7 bases not matched to a gene; V was cut back by 4 bases and J by 2 bases. The germline V gene has CDR1 SGHRS and CDR2 YFSETQ. The CDR3 reads CASSGLAGIPYNEQFF. As DNA, the CDR3 is TGCGCCAGCAGCGGCCTAGCGGGGATACCCTACAATGAGCAGTTCTTC.

CDR3 in DNA: TGTGCCAGCAGCCAAGATCGGAATCAGCCCCAGCATTTT. Encoded protein: CASSQDRNQPQHF. The rearrangement uses TRBV4-2 and TRBJ1-5; D remains unclear. The CDR3 sequence is 13 residues long. CDR1 is LGHNA, CDR2 YNFKEQ, per germline. With 0 bases removed from V and 4 bases from J, the gap between germline ends came to 4 bases.

This clone came up a few times. The J gene is TRBJ2-5, the V gene TRBV5-4; 7 nucleotides agree with TRBD2. CDR1 is SGHNT and CDR2 is YYREEE in the germline V gene (reference sequence). After removal of 4 bases from V and 1 base from J, the junction contained 4 bases not matched to a gene. The CDR3 extends over 14 amino acids. CDR3 residues: CASSPGLVQETQYF. The CDR3, as DNA: TGTGCCAGCAGCCCCGGACTAGTCCAAGAGACCCAGTACTTC.

The chain joins TRBV5-4 to TRBJ2-7; D possibly corresponds to TRBD2 (6 bases). V shed 3 bases and J shed 2 bases, with 12 bases lying between them. The germline V gene encodes CDR1 SGHNT and CDR2 YYREEE (reference sequence). CDR3 length: 14 residues. CDR3 nucleotide sequence: TGTGCCAGCAGCTCCCGACTAGGACCCTACGAGCAGTACTTC. Its protein product is CASSSRLGPYEQYF.

The V and J genes are TRBV5-1 and TRBJ2-7; 9 positions match TRBD1. Trimming removed 3 bases from V and 6 bases from J; junction bases left unmatched: 13. The germline V gene has CDR1 SGHRS and CDR2 YFSETQ. The CDR3 spans 16 residues. The CDR3 DNA reads as TGCGCCAGCAGCTCTATTCCGGGACAGGGATCCCTCGAGCAGTACTTC. This gives the protein CASSSIPGQGSLEQYF.

In this sample, this clone turned up a few times. The V gene is TRBV28, the J gene TRBJ2-7; TRBD1 matches at 7 bases. CDR3 length: 15 amino acids. V shed 4 bases and J 2 bases; nucleotides not matched to a gene: 8. Per the germline V gene, CDR1 is MDHEN and CDR2 is SYDVKM. CDR3 in amino acids: CASSSRDRFTYEQYF. The CDR3 nucleotides read TGTGCCAGCAGTTCTAGGGACAGATTCACCTACGAGCAGTACTTC.

This clone occurred a few times. The gene calls are TRBV30 and TRBJ2-3; a weak D match, TRBD2 (5 bases). The germline V gene encodes CDR1 GTSNPN and CDR2 SVGIG (reference sequence). V was pared by 4 bases and J by 2 bases, with 10 bases between. The CDR3 length is 13 residues. CDR3 DNA: TGTGCCTGGAAGGGCGGGCTCACAGATACGCAGTATTTT. Its protein product is CAWKGGLTDTQYF.